This TCR beta chain was identified during a study of cytomegalovirus exposure and HLA in healthy donors. Primers: 60 Vbeta forward and 13 Jbeta reverse. Sequenced by immunoSEQ multiplex PCR; TCRdb stores in-frame clones only, minus some. The sample has 75,000 to 90,000 clones; about 68% are singletons. V was cut by 3 bases and J by 8 bases, with 13 bases left in between. This CDR3 has 13 residues. Germline assignment: CDR1 GTSNPN and CDR2 SVGIG (reference sequence). The clonotype originates from a man younger than 45 in good health and CMV-seropositive. Sequencing was carried out using PBMCs. The chain recombines TRBV30 with TRBJ1-4; no reliable D call. CDR3: CAWSPGSWEKLFF. CDR3 bases: TGTGCCTGGAGCCCCGGTAGTTGGGAAAAACTGTTTTTT.